This T cell receptor beta chain was retrieved from a study of blood T cell repertoires in COVID-19. Turning to the study itself: COVID-19 samples from acute and convalescent phases originated in the United States, Italy and Spain. PBMCs, B-cell-depleted T cells, or T cells were the source of the cDNA or gDNA that made up the material.

Trimming cost V 2 bases and J 4 bases; bases outside gene matches: 6. Germline assignment: CDR1 SGDLS and CDR2 YYNGEE. The length of the CDR3 is 16 residues. The Seattle site enrolled patients during active infection and followed them longitudinally. As handled by the study authors: Amplification of reference gene primers was used by the study to estimate nucleated cell counts. Method: immunoSEQ multiplex PCR; TCRdb's copy keeps in-frame clones and lacks some. V and J calls and clone size are as listed in that table; D and trimming were resolved from the DNA. This sample has tens of thousands of clones; 80% to 90% occur once, and the top ten carry less than 55%.

This sequence joins TRBV9 and TRBJ2-2; TRBD1 aligns across 9 bases. Sequenced: peripheral blood. This receptor was identified in a woman aged 55 to 70 with COVID-19, enrolled during active disease. The CDR3: CASSVTGTGITGELFF. As DNA, the CDR3 is TGTGCCAGCAGCGTGACCGGGACAGGGATCACCGGGGAGCTGTTTTTT.